This T cell receptor (beta chain) emerged from a study of blood T cell repertoires in COVID-19. Study-level information: COVID-19 samples, acute and convalescent, were from the United States, Italy and Spain. Sources were T cells, B-cell-depleted T cells, or PBMCs; the material itself was cDNA or gDNA.

This CDR3 has 14 residues. Losses at the gene ends were 2 bases for V and 4 bases for J; bases not matched to a gene: 5. In germline, CDR1 is GTSNPN, CDR2 SVGIG (reference sequence). Methods used by the authors: Counts of nucleated cells, estimated from reference gene primer amplification, were obtained. Generated by immunoSEQ multiplex PCR, the TCRdb table keeps only in-frame clones and is missing some. The V and J calls and clone size were taken over from that table, and D and trimming were inferred from the DNA. Among some 45,000 clones, 83% were seen once, and the ten largest hold around 8%. The genes are TRBV30 and TRBJ1-2, with TRBD1 identical over 9 bases. The sequence was obtained from a man aged 80 or over in a cohort sampled during active COVID-19. The sequencing input was peripheral blood. DNA of the CDR3: TGTGCCTGGAGTAGAGACAGGGGGGGCTATGGCTACACCTTC. Protein: CAWSRDRGGYGYTF.